This entry is about one T cell receptor beta chain. What this receptor recognizes is not known. There are no base qualities to consult, and no much larger clone falls within one base. The time point tag for this specimen amounts to: baseline before oral tofacitinib. Lesional scalp punch biopsies and peripheral blood were obtained from alopecia areata patients. PBMCs were separated by density centrifugation and stained for CD3, CD4 and CD8, after which CD4+ and CD8+ T cells were sorted on a FACSAria. The data were obtained in a study of CD8+ T cells in alopecia areata listed by TCRdb under 2018. Context from the whole study: The treated patients, all with moderate-to-severe alopecia areata, were enrolled in an open-label pilot trial of oral tofacitinib given at 5 to 10 mg twice daily. In both human patients and the C3H/HeJ mouse model, the study applied high-throughput TCRbeta sequencing to look at T cell clonal expansion in alopecia areata. Clonality in the scalp was compared among normal scalp (n=4), patchy alopecia areata scalp (n=8), and alopecia totalis/universalis scalp (n=8). Tofacitinib-treated patients had biopsies at baseline and at 4 and 24 weeks of treatment, with a later scalp biopsy in several patients. RNA was obtained with the PAXgene miRNA kit for fixed scalp, the miRNeasy kit for PBMCs, and the RNeasy kit for mouse skin. Scalp tissue and sorted CD4+ and CD8+ peripheral blood T cells from patchy and totalis/universalis alopecia areata patients and from healthy controls were covered by human TCRbeta sequencing. TCRbeta CDR3 regions were amplified by immunoSEQ multiplex PCR with 35 Vbeta forward and 13 Jbeta reverse primers. Patients stayed on tofacitinib for 6 to 18 months and then had 6 months of follow-up off drug so that delayed response and recurrence could be assessed.

What the authors observed across the whole study: Unlike mouse skin, where gammadelta T cells dominate, normal human skin contains resident alphabeta T cells that get sequenced too, which complicates analysis of the scalp TCR repertoire. Compared with normal scalp, lesional scalp had higher clonality and more expanded CD8+ clones, particularly in alopecia totalis/universalis, a pattern that suggests antigenic drive. Shared TCR sequences between patients were less evident than in mice, which may be partly attributable to HLA diversity in the patient population.

After removal of 6 bases from V and 1 base from J, the junction retains 3 bases not matched to a gene. Its CDR3 holds 15 amino acids, cysteine through phenylalanine. The retained sequence is limited to the CDR3, 45 bases, with the frame set at the first base. Per the germline V gene, SNHLY is the CDR1 and FYNNEI is the CDR2. Library creation used the immunoSEQ multiplex PCR assay. RNA was extracted from all samples and reverse transcribed into cDNA as template for TCR sequencing. SuperScript III was used for first-strand cDNA synthesis, primed with a 2:1 mix of oligo-dT and random hexamers. A synthetic immune receptor repertoire was used to gauge amplification bias, and whatever bias remained was removed computationally. In the authors' own workflow: After raw reads were preprocessed to remove errors, the CDR3 was defined following IMGT conventions as running from the conserved cysteine to phenylalanine. Clonality was computed as 1 minus the Shannon entropy, with the entropy normalized by log2 of the number of productive unique TCRs. Whether each scalp clone was CD4 or CD8 was inferred by checking scalp TCRbeta sequences against the CD4 and CD8 repertoires from sorted blood. TCRdb provides this immuneACCESS table in a form limited to in-frame rearrangements. Some clones are lacking; in checked studies, under half of them reflect an unresolved V gene, and why the rest are absent is not known. V and J calls plus clone size are reproduced from that table; the DNA served to infer D and trimming. The sample has more than 110,000 clones on record, 58% of them singletons. Roughly 6.7% of the sample is held by the ten biggest clonotypes.

This TCR derives from a human donor with alopecia areata. This material consisted of CD4+ T cells sorted from blood, taken at week 0. The V and J segments used are TRBV2 and TRBJ2-1; 10 bases in between match TRBD1. The DNA reads TGTGCCAGCAGGAGGGACAGGGGTTCCTACAATGAGCAGTTCTTC. Its protein reads: CASRRDRGSYNEQFF.